These 20 T cell receptor beta chains originate from one sample sequenced in a study of blood T cells in healthy people across ages. Then a second PCR, running roughly 7 to 11 cycles, was carried out with a sample-barcoded 5' primer and a J-beta primer mix. TCRdb used MiXCR to reprocess the 5' RACE reads, holding one entry per CDR3 protein. The sample includes 550,000 to 800,000 distinct CDR3 sequences, roughly 30% of them seen just once. The sequenced material came from blood. Source of these receptors: a woman older than 75 in good health.

This clonotype came up many times. The V call is TRBV5-6, the J call TRBJ2-3; 14 bases match TRBD2. Germline CDR1 is SGHDT and CDR2 is YYEEEE. Trimming removed 2 bases from V and 0 bases from J; junction bases left unmatched: 8. This CDR3 spans 19 amino acids. DNA of the CDR3: TGTGCCAGCAGCTTACCAACTGGACTAGCGGGGGGTAGCACAGATACGCAGTATTTT. Protein product: CASSLPTGLAGGSTDTQYF.

The chain carries TRBV5-5 and TRBJ1-5, with 7 bases matching TRBD1. The CDR3 runs to 15 residues. Germline CDR1 and CDR2: SGHKS and YYEKEE (reference sequence). J lost 3 bases, V lost 0 bases, and 3 bases had no gene match. This chain's CDR3 is CASSLVRGVNQPQHF. The CDR3 DNA reads as TGTGCCAGCAGCTTGGTCAGGGGGGTCAATCAGCCCCAGCATTTT.

This clonotype came up a few times. A read error is possible here, since a much larger clone lies one base away. The chain has TRBV6-5 and TRBJ2-5; D gene uncertain. V was shortened by 0 bases and J by 11 bases, with 19 bases between the two germline ends. Germline V gene data show CDR1 as MNHEY and CDR2 as SVGAGI. The CDR3 covers 15 residues. CDR3 sequence (DNA): TGTGCCAGCAGTTACTCGAATCTGGGCTACAATGAGCAGTACTTC. Translating gives CASSYSNLGYNEQYF.

As regards this clonotype: Being one base from a much bigger clone, this may be a read error. V gene TRBV7-2 combines with J gene TRBJ2-1, with 8 bases aligning to TRBD2. The CDR3 loop spans 18 amino acids. Per the germline V gene, CDR1 is SGHTA and CDR2 is FQGNSA. V dropped 1 base and J dropped 8; count of bases not matched to a gene: 16. The CDR3 is CASSLVNQRAGAGDEQFF. Written as DNA, the CDR3 is TGTGCCAGCAGCTTAGTCAACCAACGAGCGGGGGCAGGGGATGAGCAGTTCTTC.

The chain combines TRBV20-1 with TRBJ2-7; 8 bases line up with TRBD1. The assigned J gene may be wrong: the sequence end matches TRBJ2-5 better. CDR3 length: 14 amino acids. CDR1 is DFQATT, CDR2 SNEGSKA, per germline (reference sequence). This chain's CDR3 is CSAPTDREWETQYF. In DNA, the CDR3 is TGCAGTGCCCCCACGGACAGGGAATGGGAGACCCAGTACTTC.

This clonotype has just a few counts. The chain recombines TRBV28 with TRBJ2-1, with TRBD2 as a possible D gene (5 bases). Germline values: CDR1 MDHEN, CDR2 SYDVKM. V lost 7 bases, J lost 7 bases, and 8 bases lay in between. The CDR3 contains 11 residues. The CDR3 region is CASTWRNEQFF. CDR3 nucleotide sequence: TGTGCCAGCACCTGGAGGAATGAGCAGTTCTTC.

The chain has TRBV5-1 and TRBJ2-1; D uncertain. Trimming took 4 bases from V and 6 from J, leaving 17 bases between them. This CDR3 is built from 15 residues. Per the germline V gene, CDR1 is SGHRS and CDR2 is YFSETQ. The CDR3 DNA is TGCGCCAGCAGCGGCCGGGTCTCTAGTCCCAATGAGCAGTTCTTC. Its protein product is CASSGRVSSPNEQFF.

The rearrangement uses TRBV7-6 and TRBJ2-5; no reliable D call. Trimming took off 1 base at V and 4 bases at J, with 7 bases between the two ends. The CDR3 contains 13 residues. The germline V gene has CDR1 SGHVS and CDR2 FNYEAQ. The CDR3 nucleotides are TGTGCCAGCAGCTTAGGTCAGGTAGAGACCCAGTACTTC. It yields the protein CASSLGQVETQYF.

This clonotype turned up a few times. The chain couples TRBV7-2 to TRBJ2-2; TRBD1 aligns across 7 bases. Germline CDR1 SGHTA, CDR2 FQGNSA. The junction had 15 bases not matched to a gene; V was cut back by 2 bases and J by 6 bases. This CDR3 is 18 amino acids long. The CDR3 DNA reads TGTGCCAGCAGCTTAAGTCATCCGGGACAGTTTCTTCCCGGGGAGCTGTTTTTT. Protein sequence: CASSLSHPGQFLPGELFF.

The table lists this clonotype with many counts. This chain connects TRBV5-6 to TRBJ2-1, with unresolved D. CDR3 length: 14 amino acids. Germline values: CDR1 SGHDT, CDR2 YYEEEE. V was clipped by 0 bases and J by 6 bases, with 10 bases between them. CDR3 loop: CASSLGRIFNEQFF. DNA for the CDR3: TGTGCCAGCAGCTTGGGTAGAATCTTCAATGAGCAGTTCTTC.

This clonotype occurred many times. This rearrangement joins TRBV15 to TRBJ1-2, with 7 bases that match TRBD1. Germline V lookup: CDR1 LNHNV, CDR2 YYDKDF (reference sequence). CDR3 length: 16 residues. Germline trimming cut 3 bases from V and 7 bases from J; bases unmatched to any gene: 14. CDR3 nucleotide sequence: TGTGCCACCAGCAGCGAGTCCTTGCGGGACAGATCTGGCTACACCTTC. It is translated as CATSSESLRDRSGYTF.

Ten or more counts support this clonotype. The chain recombines TRBV9 with TRBJ2-3; 8 bases are a match to TRBD2. The CDR3 is 16 amino acids. Germline trimming cut 0 bases from V and 1 base from J; bases unmatched to any gene: 4. Per germline, CDR1 SGDLS and CDR2 YYNGEE. CDR3 amino acids: CASSVGTRGGTDTQYF. CDR3 DNA sequence: TGTGCCAGCAGCGTAGGCACGCGGGGGGGCACAGATACGCAGTATTTT.

The table lists this clonotype with many counts. The V gene is TRBV10-3, the J gene TRBJ1-1; possibly TRBD1 for D (6 bases). This CDR3 has 12 residues. Between the trimmed V and J ends, which lost 6 bases and 6 bases, there was a span of 11 bases. Germline V gives CDR1 ENHRY, CDR2 SYGVKD. CDR3 protein: CAIREGGAEAFF. In DNA, the CDR3 is TGTGCCATCAGGGAAGGGGGGGCTGAAGCTTTCTTT.

Comments on this clonotype: It may be a read error: a sequence one base away is much more abundant. This chain uses TRBV7-2 with TRBJ2-7; TRBD1 might be the D (6 bases). V was cut by 1 base and J by 7 bases, with 17 bases left in between. CDR3 length: 15 amino acids. Looked up from germline, CDR1 is SGHTA and CDR2 is FQGNSA. CDR3: CASSLGGTHYNEQYF. CDR3 DNA: TGTGCCAGCAGCTTAGGTGGGACACACTACAATGAGCAGTACTTC. The variable domain in full, completed from reference TRBV7-2 and TRBJ2-7, reads GAGVSQSPSNKVTEKGKDVELRCDPISGHTALYWYRQSLGQGLEFLIYFQGNSAPDKSGLPSDRFSAERTGGSVSTLTIQRTQQEDSAVYLCASSLGGTHYNEQYFGPGTRLTVT.

This chain connects TRBV4-2 to TRBJ2-2, with 7 nucleotides matching TRBD1. The CDR3 is 14 residues long. Trimming at V came to 6 bases and at J to 7 bases, leaving 8 bases not matched to a gene. Per the germline V gene, CDR1 is LGHNA and CDR2 is YNFKEQ. The CDR3 DNA reads TGTGCCAGCAGTAGGGCAGGGGGTGGCGGGGAGCTGTTTTTT. As protein: CASSRAGGGGELFF.

This clonotype was counted at least ten times. J is TRBJ2-2 and V is TRBV10-3; 7 bases match TRBD1. V was clipped by 10 bases and J by 1 base; unmatched bases: 6. Looked up from germline, CDR1 is ENHRY and CDR2 is SYGVKD. This CDR3 has 14 residues. CDR3 in amino acids: CASRTGQNTGELFF. CDR3 DNA sequence: TGTGCCAGCCGGACAGGCCAGAACACCGGGGAGCTGTTTTTT.

Regarding this clonotype: This may arise from a read error, as a much more abundant clone is one base away. The rearrangement joins TRBV20-1 to TRBJ2-5; a weak D match, TRBD1 (5 bases). The length of the CDR3 is 15 residues. CDR1 DFQATT and CDR2 SNEGSKA come from the germline V gene (reference sequence). The V end was cut by 3 bases, the J end by 1 base, with 15 bases between. The CDR3: CSARRTTWCQETQYF. The CDR3 DNA sequence: TGCAGTGCTAGGCGGACAACCTGGTGCCAAGAGACCCAGTACTTC.

In this sample, this clonotype turned up many times. The chain recombines TRBV7-2 with TRBJ2-5; D gene unclear. CDR1 SGHTA and CDR2 FQGNSA come from the germline V gene. V was trimmed by 0 bases and J by 3 bases, leaving 14 bases between them. This CDR3 has 16 amino acids. CDR3 DNA sequence: TGTGCCAGCAGCTTAGCAATTAACCCCCTAAAAGAGACCCAGTACTTC. Translated, it gives CASSLAINPLKETQYF.

As concerns this clonotype: Just one base apart from a much larger clone, this may be a read error. V usage is TRBV10-3 and J usage is TRBJ2-1, with 8 bases that match TRBD2. V trimming: 6 bases; J trimming: 8 bases; junction bases outside the gene matches: 6. The CDR3 has 13 residues. Germline V gene data show CDR1 as ENHRY and CDR2 as SYGVKD. The CDR3 is CAISLLAGDEQFF. The DNA of the CDR3 is TGTGCCATCAGCCTGCTAGCGGGCGATGAGCAGTTCTTC.

This clonotype was picked up many times. The rearrangement joins TRBV12-3 or TRBV12-4 to TRBJ2-7, with TRBD1 matching 7 bases. This CDR3 spans 14 amino acids. The J segment lost 0 bases and the V segment lost 6 bases, leaving 5 bases of the junction unmatched. The CDR3 protein is CASRLDRVSYEQYF. CDR3 sequence (DNA): TGTGCCAGCAGGCTAGACAGGGTCTCCTACGAGCAGTACTTC.